This record looks at one TCR beta chain sequence and its context. What it binds is not known. Profiling relied on immunoSEQ multiplex PCR, and the TCRdb table lists in-frame clones only, not all of them. This table has just under 60,000 clones, about 94% appearing once. Trimming cost V 6 bases and J 8 bases, with 22 bases left between them. From germline, CDR1 is SGHTA and CDR2 FQGNSA. There are 15 residues in the CDR3. These data originate in a study of human versus mouse CDR3 diversity and MHC coevolution. Study observations and caveats: Compared with mice, human CDR3s carried more deletions and insertions on average. Two of the three human donors had the lowest clonal inequality.

This clonotype was sampled from a person aged 60 to 70 in good health. Sequenced sample: naive CD4+ T cells from blood. Specified subset: CD45RO-negative CD62L-positive naive CD4 T cells. The chain joins TRBV7-2 to TRBJ1-2; perhaps TRBD1 as D (5 bases). For the CDR3, the DNA is TGTGCCAGCAGACCGCCGGGGGAGTCCTATAGCGGCTACACCTTC. This encodes CASRPPGESYSGYTF.